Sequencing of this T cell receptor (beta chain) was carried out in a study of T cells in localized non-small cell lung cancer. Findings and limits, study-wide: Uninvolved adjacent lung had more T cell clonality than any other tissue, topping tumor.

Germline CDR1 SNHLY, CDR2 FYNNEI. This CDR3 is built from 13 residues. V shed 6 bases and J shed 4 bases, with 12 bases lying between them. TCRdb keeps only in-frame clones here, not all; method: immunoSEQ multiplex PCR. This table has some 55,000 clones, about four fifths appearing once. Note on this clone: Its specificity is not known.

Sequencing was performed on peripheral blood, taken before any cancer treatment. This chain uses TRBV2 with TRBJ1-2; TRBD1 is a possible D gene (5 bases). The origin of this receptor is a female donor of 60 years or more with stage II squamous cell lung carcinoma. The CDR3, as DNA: TGTGCCAGCAGGGACCGGGACTTCTATGGCTACACCTTC. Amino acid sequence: CASRDRDFYGYTF.